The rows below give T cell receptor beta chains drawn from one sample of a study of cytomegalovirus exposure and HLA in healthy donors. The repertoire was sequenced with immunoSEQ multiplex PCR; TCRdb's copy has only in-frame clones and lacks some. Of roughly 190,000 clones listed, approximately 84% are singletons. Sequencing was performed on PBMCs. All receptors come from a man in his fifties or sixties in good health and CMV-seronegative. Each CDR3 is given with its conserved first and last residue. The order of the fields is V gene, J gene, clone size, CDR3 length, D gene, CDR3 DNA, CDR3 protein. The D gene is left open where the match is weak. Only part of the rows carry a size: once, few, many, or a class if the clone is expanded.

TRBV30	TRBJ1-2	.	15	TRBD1	TGTGCCTGGTCCCGGGACAGGGGGCGTCTTGATGGCTACACCTTC	CAWSRDRGRLDGYTF
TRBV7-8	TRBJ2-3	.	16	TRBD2	TGTGCCAGCAGCTCTCAGACTAGCGGGGGGGGAGATACGCAGTATTTT	CASSSQTSGGGDTQYF
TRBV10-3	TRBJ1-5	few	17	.	TGTGCCATCAGTGAGTCAGCGGCGAGGGATAGCAATCAGCCCCAGCATTTT	CAISESAARDSNQPQHF
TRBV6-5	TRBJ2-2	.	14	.	TGTGCCAGCAGTCGTGGGACACCTACCGGGGAGCTGTTTTTT	CASSRGTPTGELFF
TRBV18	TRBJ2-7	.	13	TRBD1	TGTGCCAGCTCCCGGGACAGTGGGGACGAGCAGTACTTC	CASSRDSGDEQYF
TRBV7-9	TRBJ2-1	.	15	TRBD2	TGTGCCAGCAGTTCCGGTAGCGGGGGGGCACGTGAGCAGTTCTTC	CASSSGSGGAREQFF
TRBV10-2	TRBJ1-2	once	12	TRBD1	TGCGCCAGCAGCCCAGGGGGTTATGGCTACACCTTC	CASSPGGYGYTF
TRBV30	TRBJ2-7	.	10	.	TGTGCTCTAGGTGGCTACGAGCAGTACTTC	CALGGYEQYF
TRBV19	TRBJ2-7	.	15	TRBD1	TGTGCCAGTAGTCCCGGCATAACAGGGGCCTACGAGCAGTACTTC	CASSPGITGAYEQYF
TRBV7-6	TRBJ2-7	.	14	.	TGTGCCAGCAGCCCGAGCCCGGTAAACTACGAGCAGTACTTC	CASSPSPVNYEQYF
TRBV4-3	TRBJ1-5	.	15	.	TGCGCCAGCAGCCAGTCCCGCGATGGCAATCAGCCCCAGCATTTT	CASSQSRDGNQPQHF
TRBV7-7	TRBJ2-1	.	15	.	TGTGCCAGCAGCTTAACCGGGGGAGGAGGTGGTGAGCAGTTCTTC	CASSLTGGGGGEQFF
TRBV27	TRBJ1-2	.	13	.	TGTGCCAGCAGTCCCCTTACTACGGGTGGCTACACCTTC	CASSPLTTGGYTF
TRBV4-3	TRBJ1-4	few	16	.	TGCGCCAGCAGCCGTGATTCGGGTTCGGCTAATGAAAAACTGTTTTTT	CASSRDSGSANEKLFF
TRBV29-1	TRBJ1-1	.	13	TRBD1	TGCAGCGTTGGGGACAGGGGTAATCTGAAGGCTTTCTTT	CSVGDRGNLKAFF
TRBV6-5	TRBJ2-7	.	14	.	TGTGCCAGCAGTTACTCGAGACAGAGCTACGAGCAGTACTTC	CASSYSRQSYEQYF
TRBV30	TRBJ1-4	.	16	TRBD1	TGTGCCTGGGCCCCGACAACAGGGGCAACTAATGAAAAACTGTTTTTT	CAWAPTTGATNEKLFF
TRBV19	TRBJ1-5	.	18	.	TGTGCCAGTAGTAAGACAGCTGTCTCGTTTGGACACAATCAGCCCCAGCATTTT	CASSKTAVSFGHNQPQHF
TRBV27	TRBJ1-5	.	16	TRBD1	TGTGCCAGCAGTCCTTTTGGGACAGGGAGAAATCAGCCCCAGCATTTT	CASSPFGTGRNQPQHF
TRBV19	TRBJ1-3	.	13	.	TGTGCCAGCCTACAGAGCTCTGGAAACACCATATATTTT	CASLQSSGNTIYF
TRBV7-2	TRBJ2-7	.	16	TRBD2	TGTGCCAGCAGCACAGGACTAGCGGAACCTTTCTACGAGCAGTACTTC	CASSTGLAEPFYEQYF
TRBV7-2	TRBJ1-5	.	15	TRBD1	TGTGCCAGCAGCTTATACAGGGGTAACGATCAGCCCCAGCATTTT	CASSLYRGNDQPQHF
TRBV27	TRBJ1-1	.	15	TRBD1	TGTGCCAGCAGTTCCCCCAGGGGGGCGGGCTATGAAGCTTTCTTT	CASSSPRGAGYEAFF
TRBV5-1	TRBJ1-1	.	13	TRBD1	TGCGCCAGCAGCTCTTACGGACAGGAGAGGGCTTTCTTT	CASSSYGQERAFF
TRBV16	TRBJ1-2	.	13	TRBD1	TGTGCCAGCAGCCTGGGACAGGAGTATGGCTACACCTTC	CASSLGQEYGYTF
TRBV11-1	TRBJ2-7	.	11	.	TGTGCCAGCAGCGAAACATACGAGCAGTACTTC	CASSETYEQYF
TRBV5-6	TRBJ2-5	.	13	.	TGTGCCAGCACCCCTGACAGACTAGGGACCCAGTACTTC	CASTPDRLGTQYF
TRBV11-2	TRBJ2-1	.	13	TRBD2	TGTGCCAGCAGCTCTACTTTAGCGGGGGAGCAGTTCTTC	CASSSTLAGEQFF
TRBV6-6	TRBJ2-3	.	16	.	TGTGCCAGCACCTTGGTGGCTGGACAGAGCACAGATACGCAGTATTTT	CASTLVAGQSTDTQYF
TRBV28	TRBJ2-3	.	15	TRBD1	TGTGCCAGCAGTTTATGGACAGGGACGGTAGGTACGCAGTATTTT	CASSLWTGTVGTQYF
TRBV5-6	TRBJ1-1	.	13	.	TGTGCCAGCAGCTTCACAGGGCCCACTGAAGCTTTCTTT	CASSFTGPTEAFF
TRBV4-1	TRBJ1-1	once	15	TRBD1	TGCGCCAGCAGCCATCCAGGACAGGGCAATTCTGAAGCTTTCTTT	CASSHPGQGNSEAFF
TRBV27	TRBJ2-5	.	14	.	TGTGCCAGCAGTGCCCAGGGGTGGGGGGAGACCCAGTACTTC	CASSAQGWGETQYF
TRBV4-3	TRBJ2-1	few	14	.	TGCGCCAGCAGCCAAAGACTATCCGAGAAAGACTTGGTCTTC	CASSQRLSEKDLVF
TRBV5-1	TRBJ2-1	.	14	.	TGCGCCAGCAGCTTTTCGGGACTTTCAGATGAGCAGTTCTTC	CASSFSGLSDEQFF
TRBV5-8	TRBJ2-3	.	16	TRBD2	TGTGCCAGCAGCTGGGGACTAGCGGGGGAGACAGATACGCAGTATTTT	CASSWGLAGETDTQYF
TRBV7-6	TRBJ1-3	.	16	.	TGTGCCAGCAGCCCCACAACTACAGGATCCCAGGGGACCATATATTTT	CASSPTTTGSQGTIYF
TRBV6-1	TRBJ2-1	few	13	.	TGTGCCACCGGGACATCTAGCTACAATGAGCAGTTCTTC	CATGTSSYNEQFF
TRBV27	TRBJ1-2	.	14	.	TGTGCCAGCAGTTTGAGTCGGCAGGGCTATGGCTACACCTTC	CASSLSRQGYGYTF
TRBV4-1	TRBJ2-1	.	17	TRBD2	TGCGCCAGCAGCCAGTTAATCCCGGGACTAGCAAGCCATGAGCAGTTCTTC	CASSQLIPGLASHEQFF
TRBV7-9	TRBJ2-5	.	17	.	TGTGCCAGCACCGTCCCAAACCCTTCCGAGAGGCAAGAGACCCAGTACTTC	CASTVPNPSERQETQYF
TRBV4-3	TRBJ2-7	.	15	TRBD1	TGCGCCAGCAGCCAGGGGACAGGCGTCCCCTACGAGCAGTACTTC	CASSQGTGVPYEQYF
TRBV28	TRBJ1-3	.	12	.	TGTGCCAGCAGTTTTCGGGGAAACACCATATATTTT	CASSFRGNTIYF
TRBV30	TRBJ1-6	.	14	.	TGTGCCTACCGACAGACGAGGTATAATTCACCCCTCCACTTT	CAYRQTRYNSPLHF
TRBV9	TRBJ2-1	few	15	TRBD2	TGTGCCAGCACGACGGGGGGGAGCTCCTACAATGAGCAGTTCTTC	CASTTGGSSYNEQFF